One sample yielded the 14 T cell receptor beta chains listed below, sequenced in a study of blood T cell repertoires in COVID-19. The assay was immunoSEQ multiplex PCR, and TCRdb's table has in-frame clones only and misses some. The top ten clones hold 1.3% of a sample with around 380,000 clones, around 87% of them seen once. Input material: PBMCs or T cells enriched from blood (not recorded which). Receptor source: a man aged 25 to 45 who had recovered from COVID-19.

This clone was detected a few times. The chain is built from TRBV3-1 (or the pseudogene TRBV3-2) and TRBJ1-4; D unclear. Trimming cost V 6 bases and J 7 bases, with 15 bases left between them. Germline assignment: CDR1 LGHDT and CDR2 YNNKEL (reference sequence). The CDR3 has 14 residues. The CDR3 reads CASSQPGSAEKLFF. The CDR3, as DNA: TGTGCCAGCAGTCAACCCGGGTCGGCTGAAAAACTGTTTTTT.

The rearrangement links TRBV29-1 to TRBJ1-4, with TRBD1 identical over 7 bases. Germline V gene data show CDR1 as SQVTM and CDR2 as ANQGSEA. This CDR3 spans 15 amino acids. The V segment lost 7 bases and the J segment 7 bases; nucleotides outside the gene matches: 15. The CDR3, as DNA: TGCAGCGCCGGATTGACAGGGCACGACGGTGAAAAACTGTTTTTT. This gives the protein CSAGLTGHDGEKLFF.

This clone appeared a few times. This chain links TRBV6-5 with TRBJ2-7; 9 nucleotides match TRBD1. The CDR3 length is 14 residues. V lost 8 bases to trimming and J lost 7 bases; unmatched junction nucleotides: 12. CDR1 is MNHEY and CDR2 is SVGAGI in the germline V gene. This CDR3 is CASSSQDRGGEQYF. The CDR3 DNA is TGTGCCAGCTCTTCCCAGGACAGGGGAGGAGAGCAGTACTTC.

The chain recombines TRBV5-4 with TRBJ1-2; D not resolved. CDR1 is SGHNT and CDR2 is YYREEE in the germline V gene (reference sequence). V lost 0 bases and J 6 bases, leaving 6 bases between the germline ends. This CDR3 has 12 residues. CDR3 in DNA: TGTGCCAGCAGCTTGGTTACAAATGGCTACACCTTC. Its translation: CASSLVTNGYTF. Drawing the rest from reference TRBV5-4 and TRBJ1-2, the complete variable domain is ETGVTQSPTHLIKTRGQQVTLRCSSQSGHNTVSWYQQALGQGPQFIFQYYREEENGRGNFPPRFSGLQFPNYSSELNVNALELDDSALYLCASSLVTNGYTFGSGTRLTVV.

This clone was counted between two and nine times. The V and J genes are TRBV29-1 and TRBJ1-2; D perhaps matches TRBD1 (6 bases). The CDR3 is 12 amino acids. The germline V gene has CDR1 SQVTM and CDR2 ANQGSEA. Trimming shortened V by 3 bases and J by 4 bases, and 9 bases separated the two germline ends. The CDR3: CSVDARGYGYTF. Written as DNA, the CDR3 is TGCAGCGTTGATGCCAGGGGCTATGGCTACACCTTC.

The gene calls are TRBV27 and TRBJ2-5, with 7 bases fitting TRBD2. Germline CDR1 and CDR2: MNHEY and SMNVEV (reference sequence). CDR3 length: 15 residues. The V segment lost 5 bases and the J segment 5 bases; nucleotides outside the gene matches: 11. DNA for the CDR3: TGTGCCAGCAGTCCCCTCTCCGGGGGGTGGGAGACCCAGTACTTC. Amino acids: CASSPLSGGWETQYF.

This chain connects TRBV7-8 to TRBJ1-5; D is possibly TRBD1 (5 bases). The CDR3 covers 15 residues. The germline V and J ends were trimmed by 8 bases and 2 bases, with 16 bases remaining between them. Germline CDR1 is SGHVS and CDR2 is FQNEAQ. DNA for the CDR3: TGTGCCAGCGGACCTCCAAGGGGCGGCAATCAGCCCCAGCATTTT. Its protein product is CASGPPRGGNQPQHF.

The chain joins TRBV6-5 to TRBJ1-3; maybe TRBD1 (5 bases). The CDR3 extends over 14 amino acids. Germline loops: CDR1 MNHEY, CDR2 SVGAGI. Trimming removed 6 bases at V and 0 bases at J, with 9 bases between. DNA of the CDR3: TGTGCCAGCAGGCCCGACAGCTCTGGAAACACCATATATTTT. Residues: CASRPDSSGNTIYF.

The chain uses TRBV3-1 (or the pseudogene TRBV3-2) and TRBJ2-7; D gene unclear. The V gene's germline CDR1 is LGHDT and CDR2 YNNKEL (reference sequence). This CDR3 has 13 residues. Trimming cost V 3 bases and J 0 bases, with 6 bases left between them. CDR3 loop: CASSQRYSYEQYF. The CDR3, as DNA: TGTGCCAGCAGCCAGCGGTACTCCTACGAGCAGTACTTC.

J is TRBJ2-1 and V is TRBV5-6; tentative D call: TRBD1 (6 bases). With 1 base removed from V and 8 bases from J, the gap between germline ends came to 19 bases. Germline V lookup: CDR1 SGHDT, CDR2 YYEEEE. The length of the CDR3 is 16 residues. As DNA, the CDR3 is TGTGCCAGCAGCTTGTTCTTTGCTGGACAGATCGATGAGCAGTTCTTC. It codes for CASSLFFAGQIDEQFF.

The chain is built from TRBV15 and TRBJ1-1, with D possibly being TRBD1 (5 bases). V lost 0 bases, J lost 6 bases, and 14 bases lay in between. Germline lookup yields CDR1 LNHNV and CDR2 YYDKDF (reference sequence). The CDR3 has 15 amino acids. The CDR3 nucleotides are TGTGCCACCAGCAGAGATATAGCTGGGGCCCCTGAAGCTTTCTTT. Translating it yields CATSRDIAGAPEAFF.

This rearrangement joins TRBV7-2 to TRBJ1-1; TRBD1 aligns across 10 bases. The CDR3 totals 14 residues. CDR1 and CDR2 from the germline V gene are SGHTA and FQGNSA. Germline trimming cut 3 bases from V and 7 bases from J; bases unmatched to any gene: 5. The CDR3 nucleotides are TGTGCCAGCAGCTTGGGGGACAGGGGTGGTGAAGCTTTCTTT. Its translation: CASSLGDRGGEAFF. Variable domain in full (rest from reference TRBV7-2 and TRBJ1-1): GAGVSQSPSNKVTEKGKDVELRCDPISGHTALYWYRQSLGQGLEFLIYFQGNSAPDKSGLPSDRFSAERTGGSVSTLTIQRTQQEDSAVYLCASSLGDRGGEAFFGQGTRLTVV.

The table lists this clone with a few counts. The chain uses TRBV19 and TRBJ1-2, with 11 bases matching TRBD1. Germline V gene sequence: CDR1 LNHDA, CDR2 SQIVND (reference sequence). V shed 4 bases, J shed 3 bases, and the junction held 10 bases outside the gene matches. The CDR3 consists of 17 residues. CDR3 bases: TGTGCCAGTAGTACCCGGACAGGGGGCGCAGCCTACTATGGCTACACCTTC. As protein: CASSTRTGGAAYYGYTF.

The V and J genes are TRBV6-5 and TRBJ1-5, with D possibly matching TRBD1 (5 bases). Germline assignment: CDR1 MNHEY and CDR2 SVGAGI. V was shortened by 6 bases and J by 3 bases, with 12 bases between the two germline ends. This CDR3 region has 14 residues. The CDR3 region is CASRSQGPNQPQHF. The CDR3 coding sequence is TGTGCCAGCAGATCTCAGGGCCCCAATCAGCCCCAGCATTTT.